The count of the clone carrying this TCR beta chain is one. V dropped 2 bases and J dropped 4 bases, with 11 bases sitting between them. The CDR3 length is 14 residues. This entry belongs to a study of cytomegalovirus exposure and HLA in healthy donors. The PCR contained 60 Vbeta and 13 Jbeta primers. TCRdb's copy holds only in-frame clones and misses some; the assay was immunoSEQ multiplex PCR. The sample gives about 180,000 clones, less than 80% of which show up once; approximately 0.69% is in the top ten. The material sequenced was PBMCs. This receptor was identified in a woman aged 40 to 50 in good health and CMV-seronegative. The chain carries TRBV23-1 and TRBJ1-2, with D possibly being TRBD1 (5 bases). TRBV23-1 is noted as an ORF with a role that remains uncertain. This CDR3 is CASSQQQDTYGYTF. The CDR3, as DNA: TGCGCCAGCAGTCAACAACAGGATACCTATGGCTACACCTTC.